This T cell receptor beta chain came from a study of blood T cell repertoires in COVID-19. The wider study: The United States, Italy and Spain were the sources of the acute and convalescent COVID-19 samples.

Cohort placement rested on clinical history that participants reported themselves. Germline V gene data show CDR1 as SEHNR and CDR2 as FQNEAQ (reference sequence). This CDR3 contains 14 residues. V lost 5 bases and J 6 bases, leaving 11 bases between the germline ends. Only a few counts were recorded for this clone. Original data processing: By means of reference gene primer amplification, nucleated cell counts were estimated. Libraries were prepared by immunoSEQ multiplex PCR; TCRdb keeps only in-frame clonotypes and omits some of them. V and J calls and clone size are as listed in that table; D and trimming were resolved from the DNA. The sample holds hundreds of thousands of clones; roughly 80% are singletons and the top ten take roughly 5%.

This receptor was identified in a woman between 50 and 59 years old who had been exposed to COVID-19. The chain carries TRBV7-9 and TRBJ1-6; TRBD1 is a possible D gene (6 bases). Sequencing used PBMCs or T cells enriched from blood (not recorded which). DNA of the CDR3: TGTGCCAGCAGCCTACAGGGTGGTAATTCACCCCTCCACTTT. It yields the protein CASSLQGGNSPLHF.